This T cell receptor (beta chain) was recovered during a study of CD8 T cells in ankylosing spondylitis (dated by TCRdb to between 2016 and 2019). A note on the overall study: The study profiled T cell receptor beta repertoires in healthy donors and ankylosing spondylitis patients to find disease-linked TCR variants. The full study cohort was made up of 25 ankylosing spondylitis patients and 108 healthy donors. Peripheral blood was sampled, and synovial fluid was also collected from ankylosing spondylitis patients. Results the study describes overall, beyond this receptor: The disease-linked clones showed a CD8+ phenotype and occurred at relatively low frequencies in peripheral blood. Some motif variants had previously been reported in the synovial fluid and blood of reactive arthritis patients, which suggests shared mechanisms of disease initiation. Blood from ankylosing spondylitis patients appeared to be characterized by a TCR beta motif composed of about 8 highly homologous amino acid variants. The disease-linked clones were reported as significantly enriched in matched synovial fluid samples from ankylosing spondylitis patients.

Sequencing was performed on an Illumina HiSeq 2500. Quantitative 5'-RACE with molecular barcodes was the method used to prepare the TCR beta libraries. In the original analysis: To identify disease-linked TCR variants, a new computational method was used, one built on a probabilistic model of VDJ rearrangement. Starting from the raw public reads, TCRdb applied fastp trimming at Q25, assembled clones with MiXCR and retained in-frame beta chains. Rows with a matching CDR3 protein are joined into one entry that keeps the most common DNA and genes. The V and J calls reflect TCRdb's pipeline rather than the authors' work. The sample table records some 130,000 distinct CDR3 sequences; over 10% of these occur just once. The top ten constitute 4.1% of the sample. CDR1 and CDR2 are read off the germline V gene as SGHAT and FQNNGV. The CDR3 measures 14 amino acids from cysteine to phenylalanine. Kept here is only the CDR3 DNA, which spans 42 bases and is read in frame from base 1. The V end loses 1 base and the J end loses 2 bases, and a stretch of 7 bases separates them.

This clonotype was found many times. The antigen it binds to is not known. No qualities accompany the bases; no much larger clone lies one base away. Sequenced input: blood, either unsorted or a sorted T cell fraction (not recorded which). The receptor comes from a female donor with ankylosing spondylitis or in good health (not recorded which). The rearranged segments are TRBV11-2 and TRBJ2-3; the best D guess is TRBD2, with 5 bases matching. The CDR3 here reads CASSLGGLTDTQYF. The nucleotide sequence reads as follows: TGTGCCAGCAGCTTAGGAGGACTCACAGATACGCAGTATTTT.